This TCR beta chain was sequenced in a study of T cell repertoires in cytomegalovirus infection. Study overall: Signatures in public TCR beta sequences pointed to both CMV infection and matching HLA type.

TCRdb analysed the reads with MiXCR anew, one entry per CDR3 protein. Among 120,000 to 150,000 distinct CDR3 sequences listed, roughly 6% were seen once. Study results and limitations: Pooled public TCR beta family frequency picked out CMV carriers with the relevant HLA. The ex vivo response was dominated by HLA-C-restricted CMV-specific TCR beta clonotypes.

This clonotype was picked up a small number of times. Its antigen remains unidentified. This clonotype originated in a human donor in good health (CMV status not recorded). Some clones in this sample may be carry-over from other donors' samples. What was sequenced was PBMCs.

Here the CDR3 reads CSADSGQGLKKLFF. The CDR3 region has the DNA TGCAGTGCCGATTCGGGACAGGGATTAAAGAAACTGTTTTTT. The V and J genes are TRBV20-1 and TRBJ1-4; TRBD1 agrees at 9 bases. Germline V CDR1 and CDR2: DFQATT, SNEGSKA (reference sequence). CDR3 length equals 14 residues. V trimming: 6 bases; J trimming: 11 bases; junction bases outside the gene matches: 13.